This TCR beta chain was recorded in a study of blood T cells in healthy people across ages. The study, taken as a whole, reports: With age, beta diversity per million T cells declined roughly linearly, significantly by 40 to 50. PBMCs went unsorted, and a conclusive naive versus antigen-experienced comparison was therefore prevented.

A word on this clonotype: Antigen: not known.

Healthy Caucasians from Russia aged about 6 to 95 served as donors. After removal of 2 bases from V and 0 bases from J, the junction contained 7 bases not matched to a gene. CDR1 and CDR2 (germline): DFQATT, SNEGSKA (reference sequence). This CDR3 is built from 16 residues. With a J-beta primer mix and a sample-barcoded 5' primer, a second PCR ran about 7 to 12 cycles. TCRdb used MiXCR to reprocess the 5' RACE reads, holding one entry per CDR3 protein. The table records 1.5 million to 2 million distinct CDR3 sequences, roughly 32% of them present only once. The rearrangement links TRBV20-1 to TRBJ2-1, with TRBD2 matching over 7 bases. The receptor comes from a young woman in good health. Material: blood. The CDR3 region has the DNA TGCAGTGCTAGAATAACCGGGACTAACTCCTACAATGAGCAGTTCTTC. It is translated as CSARITGTNSYNEQFF.